The 24 T cell receptor beta chains below come from one sample, sequenced in a study of T cells in women clearing cervical HPV infection. This table comes from immunoSEQ multiplex PCR, and its TCRdb copy is limited to in-frame clones, with some not included. The sample data list tens of thousands of clones. Sequencing input: blood buffy coat. The receptors stem from a woman between 18 and 70 years old with a cervical HPV16 infection that either progressed to CIN3+ or cleared (not recorded which).

Of note for this clone: The CDR3 end falls 3 residues outside the read, so it is completed with the germline J gene. The V and J genes are TRBV6-2 or TRBV6-3 and TRBJ1-5; TRBD1 might be the D (6 bases). This CDR3 region has 16 residues. Trimming removed 2 bases at V and 0 bases at J, with 11 bases between. Germline V gene lookup returns CDR1 MNHEY and CDR2 SVGEGT. The part of the CDR3 DNA that was read is TGTGCCAGCAGTTACGGACAGCCTTATAGCAATCAGCCC. Its translation is CASSYGQPYSNQP. The CDR3 in full is CASSYGQPYSNQPQHF.

A word on this clone: At one of its ends the junction is not consistent with the germline gene, which may arise from a read error. The CDR3 extends 3 residues past the end of the read, so its final part is completed from the germline J gene. The chain couples TRBV4-2 to TRBJ2-7, with 10 bases aligning to TRBD1. The germline CDR1 and CDR2 sequences are LGHNA and YNFKEQ. This CDR3 has 17 residues. CDR3 bases read: TGCGCCAGCAGCCACCGAAGCAGCGGGACAGGGGCCTACGAG. This codes for CASSHRSSGTGAYE. The entire CDR3 is CASSHRSSGTGAYEQYF.

The CDR3 loop is CASSQVLADTDTQYF. The CDR3 DNA, read in part, is TGTGCCAGCAGCCAAGTCTTAGCAGACACAGATACG. The V and J genes are TRBV4-2 and TRBJ2-3; D unresolved. The DNA ends 3 residues before the CDR3 does, and the rest of the CDR3 is filled in from the germline J gene. V dropped 1 base and J dropped 2 bases, with 10 bases sitting between them. Looked up from germline, CDR1 is LGHNA and CDR2 is YNFKEQ. The CDR3 is made up of 15 amino acids.

Note on this clone: From the germline J gene comes the end of the CDR3, since the read stops 3 residues before it. V usage is TRBV20-1 and J usage is TRBJ2-3; 9 positions agree with TRBD2. The CDR3 is made up of 15 amino acids. V lost 3 bases and J lost 2; bases outside the gene matches: 6. Germline CDR1 is DFQATT and CDR2 is SNEGSKA (reference sequence). CDR3 protein: CSASDSGRSTDTQYF. CDR3 bases read: TGCAGTGCTAGCGATAGCGGGAGATCCACAGATACG.

With respect to this clone: The read stops 3 residues short of the end of the CDR3; the missing end is completed from the germline J gene. The V gene is TRBV3-1 (or the pseudogene TRBV3-2), the J gene TRBJ2-3, with no clear D. This CDR3 is built from 16 residues. V was cut by 4 bases and J by 0 bases, with 14 bases left in between. The germline V gene encodes CDR1 LGHDT and CDR2 YNNKEL (reference sequence). The CDR3 reads CASSPTVLGSTDTQYF. The part of the CDR3 DNA that was read is TGTGCCAGCAGCCCAACGGTTTTAGGGAGCACAGATACG.

Turning to this clone: Read data end 3 residues before the CDR3 end; the end is taken from the germline J gene. The genes are TRBV20-1 and TRBJ2-7, with D perhaps TRBD1 (5 bases). The CDR3 has 13 residues. V shed 1 base and J shed 1 base, with 8 bases lying between them. Germline CDR1 DFQATT, CDR2 SNEGSKA (reference sequence). The CDR3 is CSARVDSSYEQYF. The DNA read from the CDR3 is TGCAGTGCTAGAGTCGACAGTTCCTACGAG.

About this clone: The sequenced fragment ends 3 residues before the CDR3 boundary, so the rest is inferred from the germline J gene. The genes are TRBV19 and TRBJ2-5, with D tentatively TRBD1 (5 bases). The V gene's germline CDR1 is LNHDA and CDR2 SQIVND (reference sequence). The CDR3 consists of 13 residues. V was trimmed by 3 bases and J by 3 bases, leaving 8 bases between them. The CDR3 is CASSILTEETQYF. Incomplete CDR3 DNA: TGTGCCAGTAGTATCTTGACAGAAGAGACC.

Remarks on this clone: The missing CDR3 end, 3 residues past where the read stops, is filled in from the germline J gene. The rearrangement joins TRBV7-2 to TRBJ1-6, with 7 nucleotides matching TRBD1. The CDR3 spans 16 residues. Trimming at V came to 0 bases and at J to 7 bases, leaving 6 bases not matched to a gene. The germline CDR1 and CDR2 sequences are SGHTA and FQGNSA. The part of the CDR3 DNA that was read is TGTGCCAGCAGCTTAGCGGGACAGACTGTAAATTCACCC. Translated, it gives CASSLAGQTVNSP. In full, the CDR3 is CASSLAGQTVNSPLHF.

Comment on this clone: The CDR3 is cut off 3 residues early in the read; its end comes from the germline J gene. The V gene is TRBV7-3, the J gene TRBJ2-3; TRBD1 is a possible D gene (5 bases). V was shortened by 5 bases and J by 1 base, with 22 bases between the two germline ends. The V gene's germline CDR1 is SGHTA and CDR2 FQGTGA. The CDR3 is 18 residues long. The CDR3 protein is CASSLLGQGAFRTDTQYF. CDR3 bases read: TGTGCCAGCAGCCTCCTCGGGCAGGGTGCCTTCCGCACAGATACG.

As to this clone: The sequenced fragment ends 3 residues before the CDR3 boundary, so the rest is inferred from the germline J gene. The rearrangement links TRBV12-3 or TRBV12-4 to TRBJ2-1, with 8 bases lining up with TRBD2. The trim removed 5 bases at V and 5 bases at J, leaving 17 bases unmatched. This CDR3 is built from 18 residues. The covered CDR3 bases are TGTGCCAGCAGTAGAATAGCGGGAAAGCCGCAATTTAACAATGAG. As protein: CASSRIAGKPQFNNE. The full CDR3 sequence reads CASSRIAGKPQFNNEQFF.

In regard to this clone: The CDR3 goes on 3 residues after the read ends, and that part is filled in from the germline J gene. The chain employs TRBV2 and TRBJ2-3, with D unresolved. The germline V gene encodes CDR1 SNHLY and CDR2 FYNNEI. The V gene lost 6 bases and the J gene lost 2 bases, with 6 bases spanning the gap. CDR3 size: 12 residues. CDR3 DNA (partial): TGTGCCAGCAGGGCATCCACAGATACG. Protein product: CASRASTDT. The whole CDR3 sequence is CASRASTDTQYF.

For this clone: The CDR3 is cut off 3 residues early in the read; its end comes from the germline J gene. The chain joins TRBV9 to TRBJ2-3; 15 nucleotides agree with TRBD2. This CDR3 comprises 18 residues. The ends lost 2 bases at V and 2 bases at J; junction bases unmatched: 6. Germline CDR1 SGDLS, CDR2 YYNGEE. CDR3 bases read: TGTGCCAGCAGCGTGGAGGGACTAGCGGGGGGCTACACAGATACG. This translates into CASSVEGLAGGYTDT. The full CDR3 sequence reads CASSVEGLAGGYTDTQYF.

As for this clone: The read comes to an end 3 residues before the CDR3 does, leaving the germline J gene to fill in the end. This rearrangement joins TRBV7-2 to TRBJ1-2; D unresolved. Germline V gene sequence: CDR1 SGHTA, CDR2 FQGNSA. The CDR3 runs 14 residues. The V end lost 1 base, the J end lost 5 bases, and 11 bases lay between the germline ends. The covered CDR3 bases are TGTGCCAGCAGCTTAGAAAGGGCAGCTTATGGC. This translates into CASSLERAAYG. The entire CDR3 is CASSLERAAYGYTF.

About this clone: The observed sequence ends 3 residues before the CDR3 terminus, with the missing tail filled in from the germline J gene. The V and J genes are TRBV11-2 and TRBJ1-6; TRBD1 might be the D (5 bases). CDR3 length equals 13 residues. The V gene's germline CDR1 is SGHAT and CDR2 FQNNGV. V dropped 3 bases and J dropped 10 bases, with 10 bases sitting between them. The CDR3 protein is CASSFTGESPLHF. The covered CDR3 bases are TGTGCCAGCAGCTTTACGGGGGAATCACCC.

With regard to this clone: The read finishes 3 residues shy of the CDR3 end, and the germline J gene is used to complete it. The chain joins TRBV30 to TRBJ1-3; a weak D match, TRBD1 (5 bases). Trimming took 8 bases from V and 8 from J, leaving 16 bases between them. The CDR3 spans 12 residues. Germline loops: CDR1 GTSNPN, CDR2 SVGIG (reference sequence). The CDR3 region is CARRGVRDTIYF. Partial CDR3 DNA: TGTGCCCGACGAGGGGTCCGGGACACC. The variable domain in full, completed from reference TRBV30 and TRBJ1-3, reads SQTIHQWPATLVQPVGSPLSLECTVEGTSNPNLYWYRQAAGRGLQLLFYSVGIGQISSEVPQNLSASRPQDRQFILSSKKLLLSDSGFYLCARRGVRDTIYFGEGSWLTVV.

Note on this clone: The read finishes 3 residues shy of the CDR3 end, and the germline J gene is used to complete it. This chain connects TRBV20-1 to TRBJ2-1; TRBD2 agrees at 8 bases. Germline trimming cut 0 bases from V and 7 bases from J; bases unmatched to any gene: 8. CDR3 length: 15 residues. The germline V gene has CDR1 DFQATT and CDR2 SNEGSKA (reference sequence). The CDR3 bases that were read are TGCAGTGCTAGAGATAACCGACTAGCGAGAAATGAG. The encoded protein is CSARDNRLARNE. The CDR3 in full is CSARDNRLARNEQFF.

In regard to this clone: The read is 3 residues too short to cover the CDR3 end, so that end is filled in from the germline J gene. This sequence joins TRBV7-2 and TRBJ1-1; 7 bases fit TRBD1. The CDR3 contains 14 residues. Trimming took 5 bases from V and 2 from J; bases not matched to a gene: 5. Germline CDR1 is SGHTA and CDR2 is FQGNSA. The CDR3 reads CASSLGQTNTEAFF. The sequenced CDR3 bases are TGTGCCAGCAGCCTGGGACAGACTAACACTGAA.

Points on this clone: The read comes to an end 3 residues before the CDR3 does, leaving the germline J gene to fill in the end. The chain carries TRBV7-6 and TRBJ2-3, with 8 bases lining up with TRBD2. The germline gives CDR1 SGHVS, CDR2 FNYEAQ. CDR3 length: 16 amino acids. After removal of 1 base from V and 1 base from J, the junction contained 4 bases not matched to a gene. The sequenced part of the CDR3 DNA is TGTGCCAGCAGCTTAGGAGCGGGAGTGGGCACAGATACG. This gives the protein CASSLGAGVGTDT. From start to end, the CDR3 is CASSLGAGVGTDTQYF. Complete variable domain (other parts from reference TRBV7-6 and TRBJ2-3): GAGVSQSPRYKVTKRGQDVALRCDPISGHVSLYWYRQALGQGPEFLTYFNYEAQQDKSGLPNDRFSAERPEGSISTLTIQRTEQRDSAMYRCASSLGAGVGTDTQYFGPGTRLTVL.

To note about this clone: Sequencing ends 3 residues short of the CDR3 end; the germline J gene provides the rest. The chain links TRBV7-2 to TRBJ1-2; 9 bases fit TRBD1. The junction had 2 bases not matched to a gene; V was cut back by 2 bases and J by 4 bases. Germline loops: CDR1 SGHTA, CDR2 FQGNSA. This CDR3 has 14 residues. The sequenced CDR3 bases are TGTGCCAGCAGCTTAAGGGGACAGGGCTATGGC. This encodes CASSLRGQGYG. The complete CDR3 reads CASSLRGQGYGYTF.

With regard to this clone: The observed sequence ends 3 residues before the CDR3 terminus, with the missing tail filled in from the germline J gene. The chain carries TRBV6-2 or TRBV6-3 and TRBJ1-1, with a possible D match to TRBD1 (5 bases). This CDR3 contains 13 residues. Trimming cost V 2 bases and J 4 bases, with 8 bases left between them. Germline V gene sequence: CDR1 MNHEY, CDR2 SVGEGT. CDR3 amino acids: CASSYVGGTEAFF. The sequenced part of the CDR3 DNA is TGTGCCAGCAGTTACGTCGGGGGCACTGAA.

A word on this clone: The CDR3 end falls 3 residues outside the read, so it is completed with the germline J gene. The rearrangement joins TRBV20-1 to TRBJ2-1; D not certain. Germline CDR1 DFQATT, CDR2 SNEGSKA (reference sequence). This CDR3 spans 13 amino acids. V lost 6 bases and J 6 bases, leaving 15 bases between the germline ends. The CDR3 sequence is CSASPLLINEQFF. The sequenced CDR3 bases are TGCAGTGCCAGTCCTCTCCTCATCAATGAG.

With regard to this clone: Coverage ceases 3 residues before the CDR3 finishes, and the germline J gene fills in the end. The rearrangement joins TRBV5-1 to TRBJ2-2, with D possibly TRBD1 on 6 matching bases. Trimming pared 2 bases from V and 7 bases from J, leaving 9 bases between. CDR3 length: 13 amino acids. Germline CDR1 is SGHRS and CDR2 is YFSETQ. The CDR3 loop is CASSLIRGGELFF. CDR3 DNA (partial): TGCGCCAGCAGCTTAATCAGGGGCGGGGAG.

To note about this clone: The read ends 3 residues shy of where the CDR3 ends; the end is completed using the germline J gene. The V and J genes are TRBV2 and TRBJ2-5; 7 bases line up with TRBD1. Germline trimming cut 1 base from V and 2 bases from J; bases unmatched to any gene: 4. CDR3 length: 15 amino acids. From germline, CDR1 is SNHLY and CDR2 FYNNEI. The sequenced part of the CDR3 DNA is TGTGCCAGCAGTGAAGTCGGGACAGTTCAAGAGACC. It yields the protein CASSEVGTVQET. The CDR3 as a whole reads CASSEVGTVQETQYF.

Regarding this clone: Read sequence stops 3 residues before the CDR3 end, and the germline J gene provides the missing end. The rearrangement joins TRBV5-1 to TRBJ2-3; no clear D gene. CDR1 and CDR2 (germline): SGHRS, YFSETQ. V dropped 0 bases and J dropped 5 bases, with 7 bases sitting between them. This CDR3 is built from 13 residues. CDR3 loop: CASSLVFGDTQYF. The CDR3 bases that were read are TGCGCCAGCAGCTTGGTATTCGGAGATACG.